This passage covers 10 T cell receptor beta chains from one sample sequenced in a study of cytomegalovirus exposure and HLA in healthy donors. PCR involved 60 Vbeta and 13 Jbeta primers. Repertoires were generated with immunoSEQ multiplex PCR, while TCRdb's copy carries only in-frame clones and drops some. The data show 120,000 or so clones, with under 85% seen just once and 3.7% held by the top ten. Sequencing used PBMCs. These receptors were taken from a human donor in good health.

The CDR3 reads CASSPGGSRNEQFF. The CDR3 bases are TGTGCCAGCAGCCCGGGAGGGAGCAGGAATGAGCAGTTCTTC. The rearrangement joins TRBV28 to TRBJ2-1, with 8 positions matching TRBD2. Germline CDR1 and CDR2: MDHEN and SYDVKM. V dropped 6 bases and J dropped 7; count of bases not matched to a gene: 8. The length of the CDR3 is 14 residues.

The rearrangement uses TRBV5-1 and TRBJ1-1, with D tentatively TRBD1 (6 bases). Germline CDR1 and CDR2: SGHRS and YFSETQ. There are 15 residues in the CDR3. Trimming removed 4 bases at V and 1 base at J, with 14 bases between. The CDR3 protein is CASSPGQLTNTEAFF. The CDR3, as DNA: TGCGCCAGCAGCCCCGGACAGCTCACGAACACTGAAGCTTTCTTT.

The rearrangement uses TRBV7-9 and TRBJ2-5; TRBD1 is a possible D gene (6 bases). The CDR3 has 14 residues. Trimming stripped 5 bases from V and 4 bases from J, with 14 bases between. The V gene's germline CDR1 is SEHNR and CDR2 FQNEAQ (reference sequence). CDR3 nucleotide sequence: TGTGCCAGCAGCCCAAGACAGGTCGGAGAGACCCAGTACTTC. Protein: CASSPRQVGETQYF.

The rearrangement links TRBV5-1 to TRBJ2-2; TRBD2 is a possible D gene (6 bases). Deletions cut 7 bases from V and 3 bases from J, with 13 bases between. The CDR3 loop spans 14 amino acids. CDR1 and CDR2 (germline): SGHRS, YFSETQ. The CDR3 DNA sequence: TGCGCCAGCGGTGCGGGGAGCGACACCGGGGAGCTGTTTTTT. Protein product: CASGAGSDTGELFF.

V usage is TRBV2 and J usage is TRBJ1-2; maybe TRBD1 (5 bases). The V end lost 2 bases, the J end lost 8 bases, and 18 bases lay between the germline ends. CDR1 is SNHLY and CDR2 is FYNNEI in the germline V gene. The CDR3 is 15 residues long. The CDR3 nucleotides are TGTGCCAGCAGTGAACAGAGACTCCAAGGGGAAGGCTACACCTTC. Protein: CASSEQRLQGEGYTF.

The chain employs TRBV7-8 and TRBJ2-2; 12 bases line up with TRBD1. J lost 2 bases, V lost 5 bases, and 6 bases had no gene match. This CDR3 spans 17 amino acids. Germline V gene data show CDR1 as SGHVS and CDR2 as FQNEAQ. The CDR3 protein is CASSARDRGPNTGELFF. The CDR3 DNA is TGTGCCAGCAGCGCCCGGGACAGGGGGCCTAACACCGGGGAGCTGTTTTTT.

The gene calls are TRBV10-3 and TRBJ2-3, with D perhaps matching TRBD2 (7 bases). The CDR3 sequence is 14 residues long. Germline V gene data show CDR1 as ENHRY and CDR2 as SYGVKD. V gave up 10 bases and J gave up 4 bases, with 18 bases separating them. The CDR3 coding sequence is TGTGCCACTCTAAGGGGGAGGGCCGCAGATACGCAGTATTTT. This codes for CATLRGRAADTQYF.

This clone was seen a handful of times. The chain combines TRBV28 with TRBJ2-1; TRBD2 aligns across 8 bases. This CDR3 region has 14 residues. V gave up 2 bases and J gave up 10 bases; unmatched junction bases: 7. Per the germline V gene, CDR1 is MDHEN and CDR2 is SYDVKM. CDR3 protein: CASSLAGGRPEQFF. As DNA, the CDR3 is TGTGCCAGCAGTTTAGCGGGAGGCCGACCCGAGCAGTTCTTC.

This clone was observed a few times. The chain employs TRBV6-5 and TRBJ2-7; TRBD1 aligns across 10 bases. This CDR3 is 14 amino acids long. The V gene end was trimmed by 6 bases and the J gene end by 2 bases; junction bases not matched to a gene: 4. Germline-derived CDR1 and CDR2 are MNHEY and SVGAGI. CDR3 nucleotide sequence: TGTGCCAGCAGACCGGGACAGGGGACCTACGAGCAGTACTTC. Its translation: CASRPGQGTYEQYF.

The sample holds one count of this clone. V is TRBV5-1 and J is TRBJ2-7, with 9 bases fitting TRBD2. The CDR3 is 13 amino acids. The V segment lost 6 bases and the J segment 0 bases; nucleotides outside the gene matches: 1. Germline-derived CDR1 and CDR2 are SGHRS and YFSETQ. Here the CDR3 reads CASTSGNSYEQYF. The CDR3 DNA reads TGCGCCAGCACTAGCGGGAACTCCTACGAGCAGTACTTC.